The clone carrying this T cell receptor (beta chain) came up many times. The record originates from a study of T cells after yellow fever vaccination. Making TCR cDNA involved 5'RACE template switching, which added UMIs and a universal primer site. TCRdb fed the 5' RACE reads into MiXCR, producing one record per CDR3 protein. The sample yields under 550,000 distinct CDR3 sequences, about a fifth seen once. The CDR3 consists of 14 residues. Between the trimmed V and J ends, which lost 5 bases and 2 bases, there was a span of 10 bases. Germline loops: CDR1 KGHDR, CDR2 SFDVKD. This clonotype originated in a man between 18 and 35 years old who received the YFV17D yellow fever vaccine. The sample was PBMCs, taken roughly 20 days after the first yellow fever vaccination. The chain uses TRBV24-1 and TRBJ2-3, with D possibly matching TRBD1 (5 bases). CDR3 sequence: CATSVKGPTDTQYF. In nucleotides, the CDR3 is TGTGCCACCAGTGTTAAGGGGCCCACAGATACGCAGTATTTT.